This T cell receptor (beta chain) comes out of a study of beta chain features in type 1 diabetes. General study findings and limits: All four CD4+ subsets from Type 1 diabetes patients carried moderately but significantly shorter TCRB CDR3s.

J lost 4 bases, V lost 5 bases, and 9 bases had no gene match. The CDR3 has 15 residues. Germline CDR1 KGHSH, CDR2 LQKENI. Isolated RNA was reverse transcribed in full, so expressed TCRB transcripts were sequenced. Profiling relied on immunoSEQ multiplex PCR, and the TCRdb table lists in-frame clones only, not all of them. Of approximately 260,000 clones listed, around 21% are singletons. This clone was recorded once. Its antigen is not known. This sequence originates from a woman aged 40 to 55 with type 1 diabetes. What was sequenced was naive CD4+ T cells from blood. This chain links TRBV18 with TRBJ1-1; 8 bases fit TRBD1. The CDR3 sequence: CASSSSGGASTEAFF. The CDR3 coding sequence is TGTGCCAGCTCATCCTCAGGGGGCGCGTCCACTGAAGCTTTCTTT.